This T cell receptor (beta chain) was captured in a study of shared clonotypes between healthy human individuals. General study points: Represented genetic and exposure-history diversity was restricted by having few donors.

Regarding this clone: The antigen remains unidentified.

Germline values: CDR1 SGHNT, CDR2 YENEEA. This CDR3 is 13 amino acids long. V dropped 5 bases and J dropped 7; count of bases not matched to a gene: 3. Within Nashville, Tennessee resided all donors, each a Caucasian adult. Genomic DNA of each subset was evenly split across several immunoSEQ plates. The team ran DNA from unsorted PBMCs on ten immunoSEQ deep assay plates for sequencing. Sequencing used immunoSEQ multiplex PCR; TCRdb keeps in-frame clones, though not all of them. Counted here are about 460,000 clones, approximately 80% occurring once; the ten biggest clones make up around 11%. The chain joins TRBV11-3 to TRBJ2-1; TRBD1 matches at 9 bases. What was sequenced was PBMCs. The receptor comes from a woman aged 40-49 years in good health. Some clones in this sample may be carry-over from other donors' samples. As DNA, the CDR3 is TGTGCCAGCAGCCCACAGGGGGCGAATGAGCAGTTCTTC. This translates into CASSPQGANEQFF.